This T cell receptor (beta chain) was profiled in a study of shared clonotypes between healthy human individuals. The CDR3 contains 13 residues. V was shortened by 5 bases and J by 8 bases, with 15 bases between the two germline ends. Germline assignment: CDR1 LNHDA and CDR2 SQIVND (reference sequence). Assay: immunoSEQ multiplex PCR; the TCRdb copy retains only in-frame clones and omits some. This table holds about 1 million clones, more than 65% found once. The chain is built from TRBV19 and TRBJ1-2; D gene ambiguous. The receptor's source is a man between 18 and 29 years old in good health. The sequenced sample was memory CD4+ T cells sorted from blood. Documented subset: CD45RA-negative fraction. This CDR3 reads CASSPSWVQGYTF. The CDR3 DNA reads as TGTGCCAGTAGTCCCAGTTGGGTTCAAGGCTACACCTTC.